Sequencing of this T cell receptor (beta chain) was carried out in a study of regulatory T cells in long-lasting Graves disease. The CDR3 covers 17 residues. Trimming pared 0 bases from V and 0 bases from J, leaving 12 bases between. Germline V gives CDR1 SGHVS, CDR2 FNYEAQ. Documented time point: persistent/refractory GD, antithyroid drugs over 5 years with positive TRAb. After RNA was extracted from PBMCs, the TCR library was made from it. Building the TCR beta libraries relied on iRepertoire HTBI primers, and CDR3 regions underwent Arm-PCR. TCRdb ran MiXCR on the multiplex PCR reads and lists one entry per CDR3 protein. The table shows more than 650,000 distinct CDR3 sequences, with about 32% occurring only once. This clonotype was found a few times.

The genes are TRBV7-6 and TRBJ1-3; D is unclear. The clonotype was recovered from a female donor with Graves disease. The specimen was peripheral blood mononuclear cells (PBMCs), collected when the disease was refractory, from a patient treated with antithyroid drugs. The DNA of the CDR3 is TGTGCCAGCAGCTTAGCAGGCGCCGGACTCTCTGGAAACACCATATATTTT. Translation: CASSLAGAGLSGNTIYF. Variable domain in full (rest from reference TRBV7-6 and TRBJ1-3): GAGVSQSPRYKVTKRGQDVALRCDPISGHVSLYWYRQALGQGPEFLTYFNYEAQQDKSGLPNDRFSAERPEGSISTLTIQRTEQRDSAMYRCASSLAGAGLSGNTIYFGEGSWLTVV.